The clone carrying this TCR beta chain has a handful of counts. The CDR3 consists of 12 residues. V lost 5 bases, J lost 6 bases, and 10 bases lay in between. Germline V gene sequence: CDR1 DFQATT, CDR2 SNEGSKA (reference sequence). Each CDR3 protein is one row after TCRdb ran MiXCR on the reads. The repertoire holds 80,000 to 100,000 distinct CDR3 sequences, with around 30% as singletons. The data belong to a study of type 1 regulatory T cells. The sequencing sample was made of CD4+ T cells, either the whole sample or a sorted fraction (not recorded which). This clonotype originated in a human donor in good health. The chain is built from TRBV20-1 and TRBJ2-2, with TRBD2 as a possible D gene (6 bases). The CDR3 sequence: CSAGTGAGELFF. The CDR3 DNA sequence: TGCAGTGCTGGCACGGGGGCCGGGGAGCTGTTTTTT.